Given below is one TCR beta chain in context. Its matching antigen is unknown. This entry belongs to a study of T cell responses to AZD1222 COVID-19 vaccine. With V trimmed by 4 bases and J by 3 bases, 2 bases remained unmatched. The germline gives CDR1 SGHTA, CDR2 FQGNSA. The CDR3 is made up of 14 amino acids. The study, taken as a whole, reports: Close to half of all spike-specific TCRs reportedly target regions of the variants that are unmutated. Repertoire collection took place solely once the T cell response had peaked. Donors were largely white British and mainly female; clonal diversity was possibly underestimated. Distributed over spike, vaccine-associated CD4 TCRs predominated at 160-218 and 743-854.

The assay was immunoSEQ multiplex PCR, and TCRdb's table has in-frame clones only and misses some. Of about 94,000 clones listed, roughly 88% are singletons. The source of this sequence is an adult in good health. The chain employs TRBV7-2 and TRBJ1-2; 10 nucleotides match TRBD1. Material: peripheral blood, obtained on day 0 of AZD1222 vaccination. The CDR3 coding sequence is TGTGCCAGCAGCTCCGGGACAGGGGACTATGGCTACACCTTC. Translated, it gives CASSSGTGDYGYTF.